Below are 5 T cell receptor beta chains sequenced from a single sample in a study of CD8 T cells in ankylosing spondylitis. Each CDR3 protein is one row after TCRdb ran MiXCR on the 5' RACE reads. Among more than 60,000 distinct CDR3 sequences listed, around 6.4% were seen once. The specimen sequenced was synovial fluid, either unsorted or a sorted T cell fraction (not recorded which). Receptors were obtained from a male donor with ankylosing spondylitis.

CDR3 in DNA: TGCAGTGCTGCACTACTAGCGGTTAGCTCCTACGAGCAGTACTTC. Residues: CSAALLAVSSYEQYF. V gene TRBV20-1 combines with J gene TRBJ2-7, with 8 positions matching TRBD2. This CDR3 comprises 15 residues. Germline assignment: CDR1 DFQATT and CDR2 SNEGSKA (reference sequence). V lost 5 bases and J lost 0; bases outside the gene matches: 9.

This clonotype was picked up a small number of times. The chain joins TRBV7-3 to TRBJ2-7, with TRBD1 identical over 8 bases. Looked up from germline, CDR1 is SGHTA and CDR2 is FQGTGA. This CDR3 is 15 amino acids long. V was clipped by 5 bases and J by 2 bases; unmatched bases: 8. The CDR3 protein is CASSPRTGNTYEQYF. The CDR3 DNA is TGTGCCAGCAGCCCTCGGACAGGGAATACCTACGAGCAGTACTTC.

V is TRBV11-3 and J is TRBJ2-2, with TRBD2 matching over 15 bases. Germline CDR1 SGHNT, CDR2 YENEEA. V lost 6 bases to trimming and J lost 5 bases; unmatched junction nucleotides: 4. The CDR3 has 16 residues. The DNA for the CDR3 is TGTGCCAGCAGTCAAGGACTAGCGGGAGGGACCGGGGAGCTGTTTTTT. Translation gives CASSQGLAGGTGELFF.

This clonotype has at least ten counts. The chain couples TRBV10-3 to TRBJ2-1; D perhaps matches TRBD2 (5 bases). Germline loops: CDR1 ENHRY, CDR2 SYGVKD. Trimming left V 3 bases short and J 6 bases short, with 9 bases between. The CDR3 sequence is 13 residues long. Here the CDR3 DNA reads TGTGCCATCAGTGATCGGGGATCCAATGAGCAGTTCTTC. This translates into CAISDRGSNEQFF.

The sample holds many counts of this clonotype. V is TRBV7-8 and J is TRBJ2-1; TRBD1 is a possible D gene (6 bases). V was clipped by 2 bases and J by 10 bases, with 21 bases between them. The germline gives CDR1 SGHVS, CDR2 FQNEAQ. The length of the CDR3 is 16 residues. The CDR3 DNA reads TGTGCCAGCAGCTTACTCAGGGACACTGCGAATGGGGAGCAGTTCTTC. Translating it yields CASSLLRDTANGEQFF.